This T cell receptor (beta chain) derives from a study of naive and memory T cell subsets. Findings and caveats of the study: Over 85% of naive TCR sequences appeared only once after error correction, unlike memory subsets. Naive repertoires, especially CD8, held a few larger clonotypes, possibly memory cells re-expressing CD45RA.

Sequential positive selection took CD4 T cells first, then CD8 T cells. Trimming took 2 bases from V and 8 from J; bases not matched to a gene: 10. The CDR3 covers 17 residues. The germline V gene has CDR1 MNHEY and CDR2 SVGEGT. This clonotype was found a few times. Its antigen is as yet unknown. An equimolar mix of two oligonucleotides served as the beta constant-region primer for TRBC1 and TRBC2. Ligated cDNA was amplified by four rounds of PCR with nested alpha and beta constant-region primers and SP2. TCRdb re-analysed the UMI-ligation and nested PCR reads in MiXCR, keeping a single row per CDR3 protein. Altogether fewer than 150,000 distinct CDR3 sequences are present, 15% to 20% being singletons, with the ten largest covering roughly 0.63%.

The chain has TRBV6-2 or TRBV6-3 and TRBJ2-1; 12 bases fit TRBD2. The sequenced sample was naive CD8+ T cells from blood. This sequence originates from a human donor in good health. This CDR3 is CASSYTPSGRAGDEQFF. The DNA of the CDR3 is TGTGCCAGCAGTTACACCCCTAGCGGGAGGGCCGGGGATGAGCAGTTCTTC.